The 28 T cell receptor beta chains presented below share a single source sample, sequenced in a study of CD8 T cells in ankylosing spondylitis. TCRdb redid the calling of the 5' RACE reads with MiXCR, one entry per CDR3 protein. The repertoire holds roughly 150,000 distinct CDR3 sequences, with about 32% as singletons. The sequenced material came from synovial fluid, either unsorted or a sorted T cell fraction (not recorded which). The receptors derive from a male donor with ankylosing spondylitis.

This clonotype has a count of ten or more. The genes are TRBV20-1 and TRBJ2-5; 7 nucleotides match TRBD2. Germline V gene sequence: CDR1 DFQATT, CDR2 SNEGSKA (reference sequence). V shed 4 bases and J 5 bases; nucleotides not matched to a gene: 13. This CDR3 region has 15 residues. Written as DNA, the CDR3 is TGCAGTGCTATCCGCAGGGAGGGCGTGGGGGAGACCCAGTACTTC. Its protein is CSAIRREGVGETQYF.

Here the CDR3 DNA reads TGTGCCAGCAGGGGATTCTTGACTAGCGGTTCCCGAGACAATGAGCAGTTCTTC. Translation: CASRGFLTSGSRDNEQFF. This sequence joins TRBV6-1 and TRBJ2-1; 9 nucleotides match TRBD2. J lost 5 bases, V lost 6 bases, and 17 bases had no gene match. This CDR3 contains 18 residues. Germline CDR1 MNHNS, CDR2 SASEGT.

The CDR3 coding sequence is TGTGCCTGGAGTGCCGGGACAGGGGTGGCTGAGCAGTTCTTC. Translating it yields CAWSAGTGVAEQFF. The V gene is TRBV30, the J gene TRBJ2-1; the match to TRBD1 covers 10 bases. Trimming removed 1 base from V and 9 bases from J; junction bases left unmatched: 6. Germline lookup yields CDR1 GTSNPN and CDR2 SVGIG (reference sequence). There are 14 residues in the CDR3.

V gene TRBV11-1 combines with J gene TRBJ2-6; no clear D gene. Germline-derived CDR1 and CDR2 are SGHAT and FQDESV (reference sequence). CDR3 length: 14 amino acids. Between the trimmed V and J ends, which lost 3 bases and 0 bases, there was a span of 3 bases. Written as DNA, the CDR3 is TGTGCCAGCAGCTTCCGCTCTGGGGCCAACGTCCTGACTTTC. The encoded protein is CASSFRSGANVLTF.

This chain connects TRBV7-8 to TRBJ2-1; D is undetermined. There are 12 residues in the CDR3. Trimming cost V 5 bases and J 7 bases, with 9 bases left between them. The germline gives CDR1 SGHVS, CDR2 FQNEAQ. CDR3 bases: TGTGCCAGCAGCCCGCAGGAGAATGAGCAGTTCTTC. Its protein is CASSPQENEQFF.

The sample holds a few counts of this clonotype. The CDR3 DNA reads as TGTGCCAGCAGCCATAAGGACCTAGTCTCCGGGGAGCTGTTTTTT. Residues: CASSHKDLVSGELFF. The chain joins TRBV4-2 to TRBJ2-2; D gene ambiguous. The V gene lost 3 bases and the J gene lost 6 bases, with 14 bases spanning the gap. Germline V gene sequence: CDR1 LGHNA, CDR2 YNFKEQ. The CDR3 is 15 residues long.

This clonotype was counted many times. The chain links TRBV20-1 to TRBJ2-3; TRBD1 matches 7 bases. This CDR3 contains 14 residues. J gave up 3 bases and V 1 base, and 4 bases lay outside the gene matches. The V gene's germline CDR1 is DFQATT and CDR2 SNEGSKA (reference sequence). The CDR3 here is CSARATGRTDTQYF. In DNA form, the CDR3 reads TGCAGTGCTAGAGCGACAGGGCGGACAGATACGCAGTATTTT.

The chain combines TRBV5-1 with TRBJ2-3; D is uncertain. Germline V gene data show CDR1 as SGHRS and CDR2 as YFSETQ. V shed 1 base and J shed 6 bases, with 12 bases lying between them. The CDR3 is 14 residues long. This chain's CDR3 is CASSLLATSDTQYF. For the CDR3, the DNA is TGCGCCAGCAGCTTGCTGGCGACGTCTGATACGCAGTATTTT.

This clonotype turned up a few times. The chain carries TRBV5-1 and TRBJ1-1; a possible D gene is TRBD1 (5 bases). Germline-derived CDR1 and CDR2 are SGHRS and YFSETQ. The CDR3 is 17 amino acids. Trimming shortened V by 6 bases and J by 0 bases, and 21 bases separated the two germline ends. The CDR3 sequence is CASTLRGDIAVNTEAFF. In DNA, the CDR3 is TGCGCCAGCACCCTCCGAGGGGATATCGCGGTGAACACTGAAGCTTTCTTT.

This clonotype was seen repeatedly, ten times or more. CDR3 amino acids: CASSPRGGRNTEAFF. The CDR3, as DNA: TGTGCCAGCAGTCCACGGGGGGGTCGGAACACTGAAGCTTTCTTT. The chain is built from TRBV28 and TRBJ1-1, with TRBD1 as a possible D gene (5 bases). The germline V gene has CDR1 MDHEN and CDR2 SYDVKM. The CDR3 length is 15 residues. Trimming shortened V by 5 bases and J by 1 base, and 14 bases separated the two germline ends.

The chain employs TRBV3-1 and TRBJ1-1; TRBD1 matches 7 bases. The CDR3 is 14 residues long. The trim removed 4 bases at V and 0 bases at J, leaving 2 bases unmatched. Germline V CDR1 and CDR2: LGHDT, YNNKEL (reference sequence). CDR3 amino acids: CASSLRGMNTEAFF. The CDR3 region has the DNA TGTGCCAGCAGCCTCAGGGGGATGAACACTGAAGCTTTCTTT.

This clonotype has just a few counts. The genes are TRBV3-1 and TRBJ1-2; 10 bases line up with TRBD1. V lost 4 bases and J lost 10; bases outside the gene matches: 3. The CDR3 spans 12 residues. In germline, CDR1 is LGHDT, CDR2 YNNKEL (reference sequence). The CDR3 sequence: CASSPGTGVYTF. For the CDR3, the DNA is TGTGCCAGCAGCCCTGGGACAGGGGTCTACACCTTC.

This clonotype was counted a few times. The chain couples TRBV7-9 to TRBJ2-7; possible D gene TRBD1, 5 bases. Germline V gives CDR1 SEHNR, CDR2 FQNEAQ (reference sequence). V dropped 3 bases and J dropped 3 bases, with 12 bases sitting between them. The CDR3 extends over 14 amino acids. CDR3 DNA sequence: TGTGCCAGCAGCTTTCATGGGGCCAGCTACGAGCAGTACTTC. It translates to CASSFHGASYEQYF.

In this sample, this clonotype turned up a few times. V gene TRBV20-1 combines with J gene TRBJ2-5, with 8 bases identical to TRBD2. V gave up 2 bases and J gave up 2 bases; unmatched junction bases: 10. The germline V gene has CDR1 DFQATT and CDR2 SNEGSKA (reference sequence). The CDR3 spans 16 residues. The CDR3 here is CSARPPGTRGQETQYF. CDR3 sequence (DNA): TGCAGTGCTAGACCCCCGGGGACTAGGGGGCAAGAGACCCAGTACTTC.

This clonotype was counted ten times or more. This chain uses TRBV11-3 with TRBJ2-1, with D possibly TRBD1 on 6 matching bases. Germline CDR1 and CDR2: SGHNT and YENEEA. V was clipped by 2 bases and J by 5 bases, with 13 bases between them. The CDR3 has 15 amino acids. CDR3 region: CASSLRGIGNNEQFF. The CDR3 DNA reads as TGTGCCAGCAGCTTAAGGGGGATCGGGAACAATGAGCAGTTCTTC.

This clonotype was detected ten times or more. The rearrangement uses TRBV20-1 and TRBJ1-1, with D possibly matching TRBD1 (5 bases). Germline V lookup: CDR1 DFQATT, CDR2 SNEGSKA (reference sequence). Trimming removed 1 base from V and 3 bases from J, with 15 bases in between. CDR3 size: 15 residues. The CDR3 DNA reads TGCAGTGCTAGAGGGGGGATAGGGTACGACACTGAAGCTTTCTTT. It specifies CSARGGIGYDTEAFF.

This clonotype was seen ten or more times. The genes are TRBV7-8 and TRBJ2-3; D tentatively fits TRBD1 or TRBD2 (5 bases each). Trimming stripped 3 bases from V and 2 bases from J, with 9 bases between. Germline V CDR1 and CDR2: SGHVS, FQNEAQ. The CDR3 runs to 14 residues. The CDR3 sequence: CASSFRDHTDTQYF. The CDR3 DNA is TGTGCCAGCAGCTTCCGGGACCACACAGATACGCAGTATTTT. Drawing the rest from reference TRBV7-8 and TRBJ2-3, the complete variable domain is GAGVSQSPRYKVAKRGQDVALRCDPISGHVSLFWYQQALGQGPEFLTYFQNEAQLDKSGLPSDRFFAERPEGSVSTLKIQRTQQEDSAVYLCASSFRDHTDTQYFGPGTRLTVL.

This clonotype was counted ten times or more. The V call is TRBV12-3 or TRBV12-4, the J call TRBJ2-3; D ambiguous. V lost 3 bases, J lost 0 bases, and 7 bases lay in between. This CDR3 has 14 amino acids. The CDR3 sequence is CASSFKGSTDTQYF. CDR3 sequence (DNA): TGTGCCAGCAGTTTTAAGGGTAGCACAGATACGCAGTATTTT.

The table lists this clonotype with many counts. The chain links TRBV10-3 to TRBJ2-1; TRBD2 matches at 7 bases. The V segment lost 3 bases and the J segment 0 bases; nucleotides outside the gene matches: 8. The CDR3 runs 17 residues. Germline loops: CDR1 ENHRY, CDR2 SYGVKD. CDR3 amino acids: CAISDPASGTSYNEQFF. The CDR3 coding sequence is TGTGCCATCAGTGATCCGGCTAGCGGCACCTCCTACAATGAGCAGTTCTTC.

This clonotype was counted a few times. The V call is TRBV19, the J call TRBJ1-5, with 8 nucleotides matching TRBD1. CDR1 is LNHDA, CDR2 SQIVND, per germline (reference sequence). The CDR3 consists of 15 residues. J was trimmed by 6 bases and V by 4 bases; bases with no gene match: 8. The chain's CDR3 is CASSTDRGRTQPQHF. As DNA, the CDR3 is TGTGCCAGTAGTACAGACAGGGGAAGGACTCAGCCCCAGCATTTT.

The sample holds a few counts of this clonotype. Here the CDR3 DNA reads TGTGCCAGCTCACTATCGGGACAGGAACCCTACGAGCAGTACTTC. Residues: CASSLSGQEPYEQYF. The J gene is TRBJ2-7, the V gene TRBV18; 8 nucleotides align to TRBD1. Germline values: CDR1 KGHSH, CDR2 LQKENI. The CDR3 contains 15 residues. J lost 2 bases, V lost 4 bases, and 7 bases had no gene match.

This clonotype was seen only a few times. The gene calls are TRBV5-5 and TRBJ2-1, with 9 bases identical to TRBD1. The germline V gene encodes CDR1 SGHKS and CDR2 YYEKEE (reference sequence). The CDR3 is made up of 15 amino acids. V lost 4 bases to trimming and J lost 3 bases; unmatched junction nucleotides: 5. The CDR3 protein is CASSSRDRVYNEQFF. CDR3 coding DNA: TGTGCCAGCAGCAGCCGGGACAGGGTCTACAATGAGCAGTTCTTC. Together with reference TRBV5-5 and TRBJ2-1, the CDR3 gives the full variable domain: DAGVTQSPTHLIKTRGQQVTLRCSPISGHKSVSWYQQVLGQGPQFIFQYYEKEERGRGNFPDRFSARQFPNYSSELNVNALLLGDSALYLCASSSRDRVYNEQFFGPGTRLTVL.

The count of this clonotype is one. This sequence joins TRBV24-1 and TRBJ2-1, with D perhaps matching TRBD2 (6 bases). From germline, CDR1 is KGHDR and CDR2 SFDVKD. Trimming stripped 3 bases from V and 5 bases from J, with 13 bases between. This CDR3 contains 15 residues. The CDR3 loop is CATSDPRGFDNEQFF. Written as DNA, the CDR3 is TGTGCCACCAGTGATCCTCGGGGGTTCGACAATGAGCAGTTCTTC.

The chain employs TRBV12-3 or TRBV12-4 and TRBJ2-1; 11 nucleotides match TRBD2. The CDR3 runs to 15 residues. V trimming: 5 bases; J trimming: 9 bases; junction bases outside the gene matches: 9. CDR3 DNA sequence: TGTGCCAGCAGTCCGGGACTAGCGGTGGGGGGTGAGCAGTTCTTC. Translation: CASSPGLAVGGEQFF.

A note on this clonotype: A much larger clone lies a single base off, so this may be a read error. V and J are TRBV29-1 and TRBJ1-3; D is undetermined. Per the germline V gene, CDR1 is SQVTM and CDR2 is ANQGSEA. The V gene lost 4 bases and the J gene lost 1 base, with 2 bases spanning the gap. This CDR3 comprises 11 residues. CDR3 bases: TGCAGCGTTGGGTCTGGAAACACCATATATTTT. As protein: CSVGSGNTIYF.

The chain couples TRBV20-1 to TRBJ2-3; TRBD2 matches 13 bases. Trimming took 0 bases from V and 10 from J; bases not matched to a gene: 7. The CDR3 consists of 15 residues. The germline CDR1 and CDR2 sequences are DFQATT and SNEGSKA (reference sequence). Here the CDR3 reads CSARDPGLAGYAQYF. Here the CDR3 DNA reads TGCAGTGCTAGAGATCCGGGACTAGCGGGATACGCGCAGTATTTT.

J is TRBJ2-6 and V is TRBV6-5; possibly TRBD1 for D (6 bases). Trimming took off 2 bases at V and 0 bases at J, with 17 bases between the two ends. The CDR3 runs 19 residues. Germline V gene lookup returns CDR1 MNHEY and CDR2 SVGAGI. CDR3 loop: CASSYRAGTTYSGANVLTF. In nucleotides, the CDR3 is TGTGCCAGCAGTTACAGAGCCGGGACAACCTACTCTGGGGCCAACGTCCTGACTTTC.

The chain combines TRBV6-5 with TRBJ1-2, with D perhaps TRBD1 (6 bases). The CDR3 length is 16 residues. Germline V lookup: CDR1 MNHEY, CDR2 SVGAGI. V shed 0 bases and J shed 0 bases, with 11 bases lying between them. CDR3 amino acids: CASSYSIGGSNYGYTF. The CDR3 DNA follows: TGTGCCAGCAGTTACTCGATAGGGGGTTCTAACTATGGCTACACCTTC.